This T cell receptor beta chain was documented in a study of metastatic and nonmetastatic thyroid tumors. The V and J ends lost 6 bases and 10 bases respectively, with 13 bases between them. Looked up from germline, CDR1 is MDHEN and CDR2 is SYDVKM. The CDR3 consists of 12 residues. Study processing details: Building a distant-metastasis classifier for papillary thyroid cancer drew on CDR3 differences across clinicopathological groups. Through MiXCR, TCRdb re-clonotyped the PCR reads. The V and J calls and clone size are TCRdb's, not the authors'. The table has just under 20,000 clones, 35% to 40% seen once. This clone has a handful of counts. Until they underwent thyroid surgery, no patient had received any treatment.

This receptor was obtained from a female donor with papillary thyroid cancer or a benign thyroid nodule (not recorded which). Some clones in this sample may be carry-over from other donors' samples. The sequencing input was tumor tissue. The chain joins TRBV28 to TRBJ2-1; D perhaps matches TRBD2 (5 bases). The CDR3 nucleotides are TGTGCCAGCAGCACGCAGCCGGGGGAGCAGTTCTTC. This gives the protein CASSTQPGEQFF.